This T cell receptor (beta chain) was recovered during a study of blood T cell repertoires in COVID-19. The overall study: Sample material is recorded as cDNA or gDNA derived from T cells, B-cell-depleted T cells, or PBMCs.

V shed 6 bases and J 2 bases; nucleotides not matched to a gene: 2. In germline, CDR1 is LGHNT, CDR2 FRNRAP. This CDR3 has 14 amino acids. How the authors handled the data: Amplified reference gene primers provided the basis for estimating nucleated cell counts. Clones were sequenced by immunoSEQ multiplex PCR, and TCRdb holds only the in-frame ones, with some missing. V and J calls and clone size are as listed in that table; D and trimming were resolved from the DNA. The data contain 140,000 to 150,000 clones, about 88% of them singletons. This chain connects TRBV12-5 to TRBJ2-1; 9 bases fit TRBD1. This clonotype was sampled from a human donor in a cohort sampled during active COVID-19. Sequencing used peripheral blood. The DNA of the CDR3 is TGTGCTAGTGGAGGGACAGGGACCTACAATGAGCAGTTCTTC. Translating gives CASGGTGTYNEQFF. Variable domain in full (rest from reference TRBV12-5 and TRBJ2-1): DARVTQTPRHKVTEMGQEVTMRCQPILGHNTVFWYRQTMMQGLELLAYFRNRAPLDDSGMPKDRFSAEMPDATLATLKIQPSEPRDSAVYFCASGGTGTYNEQFFGPGTRLTVL.